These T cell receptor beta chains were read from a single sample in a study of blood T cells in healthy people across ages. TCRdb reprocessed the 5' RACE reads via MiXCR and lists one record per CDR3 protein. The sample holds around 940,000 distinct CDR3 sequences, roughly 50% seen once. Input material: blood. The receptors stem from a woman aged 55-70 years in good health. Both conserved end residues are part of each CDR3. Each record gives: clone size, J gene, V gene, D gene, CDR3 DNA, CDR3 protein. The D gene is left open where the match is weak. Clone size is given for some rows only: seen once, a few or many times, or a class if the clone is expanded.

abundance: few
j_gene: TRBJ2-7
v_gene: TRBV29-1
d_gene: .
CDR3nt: TGCAGCGTTATGGGGGTAGCGGCCGCCGAGCAGTACTTC
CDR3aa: CSVMGVAAAEQYF

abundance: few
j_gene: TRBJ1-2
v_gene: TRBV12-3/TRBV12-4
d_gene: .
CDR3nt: TGTGCCAGCAACACAGGGATTTGGAACTATGGCTACACCTTC
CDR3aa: CASNTGIWNYGYTF

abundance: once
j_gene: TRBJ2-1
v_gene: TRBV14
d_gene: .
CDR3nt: TGTGCCAGCAGCCCCGTAGGCTCCTACAATGAGCAGTTCTTC
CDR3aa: CASSPVGSYNEQFF

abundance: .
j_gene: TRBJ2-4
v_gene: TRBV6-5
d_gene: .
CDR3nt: TGTGCCAGCAGGCGCGACAGGTCTTCGGACATTCAGTACTTC
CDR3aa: CASRRDRSSDIQYF

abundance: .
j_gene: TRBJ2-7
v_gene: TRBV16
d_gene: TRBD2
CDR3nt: TGTGCCAGCAGCCAAGGGTCAGCGGGAGACTACGAGCAGTACTTC
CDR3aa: CASSQGSAGDYEQYF

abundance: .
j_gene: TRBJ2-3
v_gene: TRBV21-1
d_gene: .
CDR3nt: TGTGCCAGCAAAAAAAAACGCTACGAACGACAGGGGACAGATATGCAGTATTTT
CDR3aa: CASKKKRYERQGTDMQYF

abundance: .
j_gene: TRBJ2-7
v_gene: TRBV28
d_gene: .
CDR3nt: TGTGCCAGCAAACCTCCGGACGGAACCTACGAGCAGTACTTC
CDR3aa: CASKPPDGTYEQYF

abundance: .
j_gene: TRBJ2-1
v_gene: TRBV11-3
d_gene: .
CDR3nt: TGTGCCAGCAGCTTTAATCAGGTCAGCAATGAGCAGTTCTTC
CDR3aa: CASSFNQVSNEQFF

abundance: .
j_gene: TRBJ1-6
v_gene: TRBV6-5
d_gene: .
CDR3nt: TGTGCCACCTTCGGGACGGGGGGTTCACCCCTCCACTTT
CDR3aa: CATFGTGGSPLHF

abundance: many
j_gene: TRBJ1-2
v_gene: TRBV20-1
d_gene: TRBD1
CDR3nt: TGCAGTGCTAGAGAAGAACAGGGGGCGCTGACTGTTGGTGGCTACACCTTC
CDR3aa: CSAREEQGALTVGGYTF

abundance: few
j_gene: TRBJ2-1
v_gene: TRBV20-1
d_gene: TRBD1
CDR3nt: TGCAGTGCTAGGGGACAGGGGGTGGCCAATGAGCAGTTCTTC
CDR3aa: CSARGQGVANEQFF

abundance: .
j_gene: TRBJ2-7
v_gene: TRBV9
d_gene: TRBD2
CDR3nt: TGTGCCAGCAGCGTAGGACTAGCGGACTCCTACGAGCAGTACTTC
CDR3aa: CASSVGLADSYEQYF

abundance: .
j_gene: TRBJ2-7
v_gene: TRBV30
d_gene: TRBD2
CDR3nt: TGTGCCTTTTCGGGGGGGCCCTACGAGCAGTACTTC
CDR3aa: CAFSGGPYEQYF

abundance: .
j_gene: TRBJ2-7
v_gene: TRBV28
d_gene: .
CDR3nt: TGTGCCAGCAGTTTATGGGCGACCAACTCCTACGAGCAGTACTTC
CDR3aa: CASSLWATNSYEQYF

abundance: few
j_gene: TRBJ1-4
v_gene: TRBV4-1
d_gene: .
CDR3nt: TGCGCCAGCAGCCCCAGGGCCGGTGAAAAACTGTTTTTT
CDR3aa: CASSPRAGEKLFF

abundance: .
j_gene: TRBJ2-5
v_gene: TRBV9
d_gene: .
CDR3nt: TGTGCCAGCAGCGTAACCCCAGAGGGGAGACACAATGAGCAGTACTTC
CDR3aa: CASSVTPEGRHNEQYF

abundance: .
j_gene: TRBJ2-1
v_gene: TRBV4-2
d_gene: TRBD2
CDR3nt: TGTGCCAGCAGCCCGACTAGCGGGAGTAGGCATGAGCAGTTCTTC
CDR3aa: CASSPTSGSRHEQFF

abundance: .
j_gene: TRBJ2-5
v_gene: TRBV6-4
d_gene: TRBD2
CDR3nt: TGTGCCAGCAGCCCCCTAGCGGGAGACTACAATGAGCAGTACTTC
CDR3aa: CASSPLAGDYNEQYF

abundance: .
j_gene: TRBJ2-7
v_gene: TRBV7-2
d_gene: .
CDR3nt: TGTGCCAGTAGCTTAGTAGGGTCCACGGTCCACGAGCAGTACTTC
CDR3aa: CASSLVGSTVHEQYF

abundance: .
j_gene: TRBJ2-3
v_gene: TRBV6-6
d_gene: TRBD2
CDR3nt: TGTGCCAGCATTTTGAGCGGGGCTCTTACAGATACGCAGTATTTT
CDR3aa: CASILSGALTDTQYF

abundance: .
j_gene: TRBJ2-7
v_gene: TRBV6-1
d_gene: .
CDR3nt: TGTGCCAGCAGTGAATTAACAGCCTCCTACGAGCAGTACTTC
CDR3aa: CASSELTASYEQYF

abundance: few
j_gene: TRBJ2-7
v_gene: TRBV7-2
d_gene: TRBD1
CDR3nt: TGTGCCAGCAGCCAACGATCCGGGACAGGGCTTTACTACGAGCAGTACTTC
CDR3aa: CASSQRSGTGLYYEQYF

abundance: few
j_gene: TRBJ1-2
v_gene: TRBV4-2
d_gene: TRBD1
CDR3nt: TGTGCCAGCAGCCAAGAGGGACAGGGGGCCTATGGCTACACCTTC
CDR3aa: CASSQEGQGAYGYTF

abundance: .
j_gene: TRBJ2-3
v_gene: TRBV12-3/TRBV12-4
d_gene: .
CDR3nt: TGTGCCAGCAGTTCCAGGACAAGTACGGGCACAGATACGCAGTATTTT
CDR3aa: CASSSRTSTGTDTQYF

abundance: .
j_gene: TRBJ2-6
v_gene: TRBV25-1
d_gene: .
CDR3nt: TGTGCCAGCAGCGAAGGGTATGGGGTCTCTGGGGCCAACGTCCTGACTTTC
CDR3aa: CASSEGYGVSGANVLTF

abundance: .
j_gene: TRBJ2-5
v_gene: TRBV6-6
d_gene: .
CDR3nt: TGTGCCAGCAGTGGAGGATTGTTTGAGGCCCAGTACTTC
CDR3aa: CASSGGLFEAQYF

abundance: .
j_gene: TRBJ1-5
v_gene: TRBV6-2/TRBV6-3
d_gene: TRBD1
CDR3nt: TGTGCCAGCGGCACAGGGGGTCGGCCCCAGCATTTT
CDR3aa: CASGTGGRPQHF

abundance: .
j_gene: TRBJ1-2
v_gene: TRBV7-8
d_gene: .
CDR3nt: TGTGCCAGCACCCTGGGGGAGGGGGGTAACTATGGCTACACCTTC
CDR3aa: CASTLGEGGNYGYTF

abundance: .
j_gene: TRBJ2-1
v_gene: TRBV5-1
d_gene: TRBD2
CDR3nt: TGCGCCACCCATCCTAGCGGACCTACCTACAATGAGCAGTTCTTC
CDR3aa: CATHPSGPTYNEQFF

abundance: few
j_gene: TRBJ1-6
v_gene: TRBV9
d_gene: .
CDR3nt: TGTGCCAGCAGCGCGCTGCCCTCCGGAGGTTCACCCCTCCACTTT
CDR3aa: CASSALPSGGSPLHF

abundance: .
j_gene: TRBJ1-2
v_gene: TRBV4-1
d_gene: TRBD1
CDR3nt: TGCGCCAGCAGCCAAGATCGTGTAGGGACAGGGGACGCAGATGGCTACACCTTC
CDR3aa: CASSQDRVGTGDADGYTF

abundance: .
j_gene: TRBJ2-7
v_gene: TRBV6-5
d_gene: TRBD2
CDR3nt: TGTGCCAGCAATCCGGGACTAGCGCCCTCCTACGAGCAGTACTTC
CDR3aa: CASNPGLAPSYEQYF

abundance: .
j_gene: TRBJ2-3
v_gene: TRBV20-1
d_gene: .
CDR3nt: TGCAGTGCTCCAAGTCCAGGGGATCCGCAGTATTTT
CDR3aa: CSAPSPGDPQYF

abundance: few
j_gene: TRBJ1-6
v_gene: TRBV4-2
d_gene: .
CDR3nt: TGTGCCAGCAGCCTTAAAGCCGGGGCCTATAATTCACCCCTCCACTTT
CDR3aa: CASSLKAGAYNSPLHF

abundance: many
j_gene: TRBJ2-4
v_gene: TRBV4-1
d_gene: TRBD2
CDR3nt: TGCGCCAGCAGCCTTATAGCGGGACCAGCCAAAAACATTCAGTACTTC
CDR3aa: CASSLIAGPAKNIQYF

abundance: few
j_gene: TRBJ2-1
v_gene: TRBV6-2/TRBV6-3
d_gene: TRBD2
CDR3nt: TGTGCCAGCAGCCCGGCTAGCGGGATGTACAATGAGCAGTTCTTC
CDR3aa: CASSPASGMYNEQFF

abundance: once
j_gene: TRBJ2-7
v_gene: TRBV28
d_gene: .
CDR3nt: TGTGCCAGCAGTCCCCGCTCCCCAGGGGCCTACGAGCAGTACTTC
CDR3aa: CASSPRSPGAYEQYF

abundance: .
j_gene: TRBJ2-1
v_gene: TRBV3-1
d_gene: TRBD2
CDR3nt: TGTGCCAGCAGCCATCTAGCGGGAGGTGGAAATGAGCAGTTCTTC
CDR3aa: CASSHLAGGGNEQFF

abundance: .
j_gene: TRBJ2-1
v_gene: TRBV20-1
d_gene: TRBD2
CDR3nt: TGCAGTGCATCGGGACTAGCGCCTTCCAGCTCCTACAATGAGCAGTTCTTC
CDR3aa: CSASGLAPSSSYNEQFF

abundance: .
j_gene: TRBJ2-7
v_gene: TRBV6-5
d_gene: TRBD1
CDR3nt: TGTGCCAGCAGTAGGGACAGGGGGCGAACCAACGAGCAGTACTTC
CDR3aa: CASSRDRGRTNEQYF

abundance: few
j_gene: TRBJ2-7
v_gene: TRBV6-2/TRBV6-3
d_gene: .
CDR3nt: TGTGCCACCGGCGACATAACCTACGAGCAGTACTTC
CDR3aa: CATGDITYEQYF

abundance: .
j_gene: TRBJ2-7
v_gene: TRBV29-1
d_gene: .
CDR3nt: TGCAGCATAGGACCCAACGAGCAGTACTTC
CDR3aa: CSIGPNEQYF

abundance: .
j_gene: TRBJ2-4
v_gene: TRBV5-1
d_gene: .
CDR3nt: TGCGCCAGCAGCTTGGCCCCGGGACTGGAGTACTTC
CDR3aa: CASSLAPGLEYF

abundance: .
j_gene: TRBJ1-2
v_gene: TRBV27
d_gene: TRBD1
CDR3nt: TGTGCCAGCAGCCAAGCCGGGACAGCCTATGGCTACACCTTC
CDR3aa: CASSQAGTAYGYTF

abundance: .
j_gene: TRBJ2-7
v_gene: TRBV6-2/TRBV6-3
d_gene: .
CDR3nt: TGTGCCAGCAGTTACTTCCACACCTACGAGCAGTACTTC
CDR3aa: CASSYFHTYEQYF

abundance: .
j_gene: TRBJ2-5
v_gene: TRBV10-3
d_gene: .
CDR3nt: TGTGCCATCAGTGGTTTTGGGGGAGAGACCCAGTACTTC
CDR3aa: CAISGFGGETQYF

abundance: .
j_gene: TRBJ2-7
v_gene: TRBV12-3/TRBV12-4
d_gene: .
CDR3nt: TGTGCCAGCAGTGACAGGTTTCGCGAGCAGTACTTC
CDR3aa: CASSDRFREQYF

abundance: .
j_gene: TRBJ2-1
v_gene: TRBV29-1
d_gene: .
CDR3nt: TGCAGCACAAGAGGTTCAGGGGTGCAGTTCTTC
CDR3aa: CSTRGSGVQFF

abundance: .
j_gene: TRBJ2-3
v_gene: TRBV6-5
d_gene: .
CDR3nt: TGTGCCAGCAGTTACGCACTAGCTAGCACAGATACGCAGTATTTT
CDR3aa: CASSYALASTDTQYF

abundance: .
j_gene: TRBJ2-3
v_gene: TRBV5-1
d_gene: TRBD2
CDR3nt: TGCGCCAGCAGCTTCGGGACTAGCGGGAGCATGGATACGCAGTATTTT
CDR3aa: CASSFGTSGSMDTQYF

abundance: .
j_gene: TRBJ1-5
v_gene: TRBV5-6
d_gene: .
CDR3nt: TGTGCCGGCAGCACCCGCGTGGGTCAGCCCCAGCATTTT
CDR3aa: CAGSTRVGQPQHF

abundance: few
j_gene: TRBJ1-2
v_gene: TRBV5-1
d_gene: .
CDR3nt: TGCGCCAGCAGCTCCCCGGGGAGAAACTATGGCTACACCTTC
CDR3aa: CASSSPGRNYGYTF

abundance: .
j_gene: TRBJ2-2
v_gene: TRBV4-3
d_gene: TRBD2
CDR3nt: TGCGCCAGCAGCCAAGAGGTTAGCGGGAGGGCCATGCCCGGGGAGCTGTTTTTT
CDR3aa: CASSQEVSGRAMPGELFF